Detailed here is one T cell receptor beta chain. These data are taken from a study of blood T cell repertoires in COVID-19. Study in general: The samples span acute and convalescent COVID-19 from the United States, Italy and Spain. PBMCs, B-cell-depleted T cells, or T cells provided the cDNA or gDNA that made up the material.

The CDR3 loop spans 12 amino acids. From germline, CDR1 is MGHRA and CDR2 YSYEKL. The V end lost 1 base, the J end lost 8 bases, and 8 bases lay between the germline ends. As processed by the authors: By means of reference gene primer amplification, nucleated cell counts were estimated. The data were produced by immunoSEQ multiplex PCR, yet TCRdb's version contains in-frame clones alone and is incomplete. Clone size and the V and J calls come from that table; the DNA yielded D and trimming. The table lists about 85,000 clones, about four fifths of them singletons, with approximately 6.5% in the top ten.

Sequencing was performed on peripheral blood. This sequence originates from a man in his 60s with acute or convalescent COVID-19. The chain has TRBV4-1 and TRBJ1-1; D not resolved. The CDR3 nucleotides are TGCGCCAGCAGCCAAGTATGGGCCGAAGCTTTCTTT. Residues: CASSQVWAEAFF.